This TCR beta chain derives from a study of control samples from healthy donors and cancer patients. Germline lookup yields CDR1 MNHEY and CDR2 SMNVEV (reference sequence). There are 16 residues in the CDR3. Trimming removed 4 bases from V and 1 base from J, with 15 bases in between. Assay: immunoSEQ multiplex PCR; the TCRdb copy retains only in-frame clones and omits some. The top ten hold 7.2% of the sample, which has tens of thousands of clones, 75% to 90% seen once. The V and J genes are TRBV27 and TRBJ2-3; no definite D call. The sequenced material came from blood. The sequence was obtained from a man between 50 and 59 years old in good health. The CDR3 nucleotides read TGTGCCAGCAGTTCGGGTCGAGACTGGCGCACAGATACGCAGTATTTT. Its protein is CASSSGRDWRTDTQYF.